Presented here are 31 T cell receptor beta chains from one specimen sequenced in a study of blood T cell repertoires in COVID-19 (dated by TCRdb to between 2020 and 2021). Libraries were made using the immunoSEQ multiplex PCR assay. TCRdb provides this immuneACCESS table in a form limited to in-frame rearrangements. Some clones are lacking; in checked studies, under half of them reflect an unresolved V gene, and why the rest are absent is not known. The sample includes 50,000 to 70,000 clones, with 75% to 85% observed a single time. The ten top clones hold more than 5% of the sample. The sequenced sample was peripheral blood. The receptors derive from a woman aged 60 to 75 with acute or convalescent COVID-19.

The chain is built from TRBV3-1 (or the pseudogene TRBV3-2) and TRBJ1-6, with D perhaps matching TRBD1 (6 bases). Germline CDR1 is LGHDT and CDR2 is YNNKEL (reference sequence). This CDR3 contains 15 residues. V lost 0 bases to trimming and J lost 11 bases, with 14 bases between them. The DNA of the CDR3 is TGTGCCAGCAGCCAAGATAACAGGGCCGGGGCACCCCTCCACTTT. Translating it yields CASSQDNRAGAPLHF.

V usage is TRBV19 and J usage is TRBJ1-1, with D possibly TRBD1 on 5 matching bases. Germline-derived CDR1 and CDR2 are LNHDA and SQIVND (reference sequence). The CDR3 covers 14 residues. V lost 10 bases to trimming and J lost 2 bases, with 17 bases between them. In DNA form, the CDR3 reads TGTGCCACATACGATTGGGGGGATAACACTGAAGCTTTCTTT. Protein sequence: CATYDWGDNTEAFF.

The chain is built from TRBV24-1 and TRBJ2-1; TRBD1 matches 7 bases. The junction had 5 bases not matched to a gene; V was cut back by 3 bases and J by 1 base. The CDR3 has 16 amino acids. The germline gives CDR1 KGHDR, CDR2 SFDVKD. CDR3 bases: TGTGCCACCAGTGATGACAGGGTAGAATCCTACAATGAGCAGTTCTTC. Translation: CATSDDRVESYNEQFF.

This chain joins TRBV7-3 and TRBJ2-3; TRBD2 matches 8 bases. The CDR3 sequence is 15 residues long. V shed 5 bases and J 4 bases; nucleotides not matched to a gene: 8. The germline V gene has CDR1 SGHTA and CDR2 FQGTGA. The CDR3 region is CASSPTAGAADTQYF. The CDR3 DNA reads as TGTGCCAGCAGCCCGACAGCGGGGGCGGCAGATACGCAGTATTTT.

This rearrangement joins TRBV7-9 to TRBJ1-5; D is ambiguous. The V gene lost 1 base and the J gene lost 6 bases, with 4 bases spanning the gap. This CDR3 is 12 amino acids long. Germline CDR1 is SEHNR and CDR2 is FQNEAQ (reference sequence). The DNA for the CDR3 is TGTGCCAGCAGCTTAGAGCTTCAGCCCCAGCATTTT. This translates into CASSLELQPQHF.

This chain connects TRBV5-4 to TRBJ1-2; 8 bases map to TRBD1. Per the germline V gene, CDR1 is SGHNT and CDR2 is YYREEE (reference sequence). Losses at the gene ends were 4 bases for V and 4 bases for J; bases not matched to a gene: 9. The CDR3 extends over 15 amino acids. The CDR3 spells CASSLDRGDFYGYTF. DNA of the CDR3: TGTGCCAGCAGCCTAGACAGGGGTGACTTCTATGGCTACACCTTC.

The rearrangement uses TRBV2 and TRBJ1-1, with 8 bases identical to TRBD1. CDR3 length equals 14 residues. The J segment lost 1 base and the V segment lost 4 bases, leaving 2 bases of the junction unmatched. CDR1 and CDR2 from the germline V gene are SNHLY and FYNNEI. The CDR3 nucleotides read TGTGCCAGCAGTGGGGACAGGCCGAACACTGAAGCTTTCTTT. The encoded protein is CASSGDRPNTEAFF.

This clone was counted once. This sequence joins TRBV21-1 and TRBJ2-6; TRBD1 is the table's D call and was not checked against the DNA. TRBV21-1 corresponds to a pseudogene. CDR3 length: 20 amino acids. The CDR3 DNA follows: TGTGCCAGCAGCAAACCGCCCGACAGGGGGCTAAACTCTGGGGCCAACGTCCTGACTTTC. This translates into CASSKPPDRGLNSGANVLTF.

This chain connects TRBV5-6 to TRBJ1-3, with unresolved D. CDR3 size: 11 residues. V was pared by 2 bases and J by 11 bases, with 8 bases between. Germline V lookup: CDR1 SGHDT, CDR2 YYEEEE. The CDR3 protein is CASSFSGAIYF. The CDR3 DNA is TGTGCCAGCAGCTTTAGCGGAGCCATATATTTT.

The chain recombines TRBV6-5 with TRBJ1-1; D might be TRBD1 (5 bases). V was shortened by 6 bases and J by 2 bases, with 13 bases between the two germline ends. The CDR3 spans 14 residues. Germline lookup yields CDR1 MNHEY and CDR2 SVGAGI. The CDR3 DNA reads as TGTGCCAGCAGAGCAGGGTCCGCCAACACTGAAGCTTTCTTT. It yields the protein CASRAGSANTEAFF.

The chain is built from TRBV5-1 and TRBJ2-1, with 8 bases that match TRBD2. Per the germline V gene, CDR1 is SGHRS and CDR2 is YFSETQ. The CDR3 consists of 16 residues. After removal of 1 base from V and 5 bases from J, the junction contained 8 bases not matched to a gene. The CDR3 DNA is TGCGCCAGCAGCTTGACCCCTGGGACTAGAGACAATGAGCAGTTCTTC. This sequence encodes CASSLTPGTRDNEQFF.

This chain joins TRBV19 and TRBJ2-3, with a possible D match to TRBD1 (6 bases). V lost 4 bases to trimming and J lost 6 bases, with 11 bases between them. The CDR3 is 13 residues long. Per the germline V gene, CDR1 is LNHDA and CDR2 is SQIVND (reference sequence). The CDR3 spells CASSTGDLDTQYF. The CDR3 DNA sequence: TGTGCCAGTAGTACAGGGGATTTGGATACGCAGTATTTT.

V and J are TRBV27 and TRBJ1-1, with 7 positions matching TRBD1. Unmatched junction bases numbered 8, after V lost 6 bases and J lost 4 bases. Germline lookup yields CDR1 MNHEY and CDR2 SMNVEV (reference sequence). The CDR3 loop spans 14 amino acids. CDR3 sequence reads: CASRPIDRVTEAFF. The CDR3 bases are TGTGCCAGCAGACCTATCGACAGGGTCACTGAAGCTTTCTTT.

The rearrangement uses TRBV4-2 and TRBJ2-1; a weak D match, TRBD1 (6 bases). Trimming pared 4 bases from V and 9 bases from J, leaving 16 bases between. The germline V gene has CDR1 LGHNA and CDR2 YNFKEQ. This CDR3 region has 14 residues. The CDR3 region has the DNA TGTGCCAGCAGCCCACAGACTCTAGGGGGTGAGCAGTTCTTC. It encodes CASSPQTLGGEQFF.

This clone was detected once. V gene TRBV5-1 combines with J gene TRBJ2-1; 9 bases agree with TRBD2. This CDR3 spans 15 amino acids. The junction had 5 bases not matched to a gene; V was cut back by 2 bases and J by 5 bases. The V gene's germline CDR1 is SGHRS and CDR2 YFSETQ. This chain's CDR3 is CASSFLAGVNNEQFF. The DNA for the CDR3 is TGCGCCAGCAGCTTTTTAGCGGGGGTCAACAATGAGCAGTTCTTC.

This sequence joins TRBV5-1 and TRBJ1-3; TRBD1 agrees at 7 bases. CDR1 and CDR2 (germline): SGHRS, YFSETQ. This CDR3 spans 15 amino acids. V shed 5 bases and J 3 bases; nucleotides not matched to a gene: 8. CDR3 in DNA: TGCGCCAGCAGAAATGCGACAGGGAGTGGAAACACCATATATTTT. This gives the protein CASRNATGSGNTIYF.

This clone showed up just a few times. This chain joins TRBV5-6 and TRBJ2-5, with D hard to call. The CDR3 is 13 amino acids. Trimming removed 4 bases from V and 1 base from J, with 8 bases in between. Germline CDR1 SGHDT, CDR2 YYEEEE. This CDR3 reads CASSPVSQETQYF. The CDR3 DNA reads TGTGCCAGCAGCCCTGTGAGCCAAGAGACCCAGTACTTC. The complete variable domain, with remaining parts taken from reference TRBV5-6 and TRBJ2-5, reads DAGVTQSPTHLIKTRGQQVTLRCSPKSGHDTVSWYQQALGQGPQFIFQYYEEEERQRGNFPDRFSGHQFPNYSSELNVNALLLGDSALYLCASSPVSQETQYFGPGTRLLVL.

The J gene is TRBJ1-1, the V gene TRBV5-1, with no clear D. The CDR3 consists of 14 residues. The ends were cut back, 4 bases at V and 1 base at J, with 11 bases in the middle. Looked up from germline, CDR1 is SGHRS and CDR2 is YFSETQ. The CDR3 protein is CASSASSGNTEAFF. As DNA, the CDR3 is TGCGCCAGCAGCGCGTCTTCAGGGAACACTGAAGCTTTCTTT.

The gene calls are TRBV10-3 and TRBJ2-2, with D maybe TRBD1 (6 bases). V was clipped by 7 bases and J by 7 bases, with 16 bases between them. This CDR3 spans 14 amino acids. The germline V gene encodes CDR1 ENHRY and CDR2 SYGVKD. The CDR3 DNA reads TGTGCCATCAAAGGGAACACAGGGAACGGGGAGCTGTTTTTT. As protein: CAIKGNTGNGELFF.

This clone is a singleton in its sample. The chain uses TRBV6-6 and TRBJ1-1; D uncertain. This CDR3 region has 13 residues. Trimming cost V 6 bases and J 4 bases, with 12 bases left between them. CDR1 MNHNY and CDR2 SVGAGI come from the germline V gene (reference sequence). In nucleotides, the CDR3 is TGTGCCAGCAGGGTAGGACTTTTCACTGAAGCTTTCTTT. Protein: CASRVGLFTEAFF.

This chain's CDR3 is CASSQYSNQPQHF. The CDR3 DNA follows: TGTGCCAGCAGTCAGTATAGCAATCAGCCCCAGCATTTT. The gene calls are TRBV3-1 (or the pseudogene TRBV3-2) and TRBJ1-5; D gene ambiguous. Looked up from germline, CDR1 is LGHDT and CDR2 is YNNKEL (reference sequence). Trimming cost V 6 bases and J 0 bases, with 6 bases left between them. The CDR3 contains 13 residues.

This clone was detected only a few times. The chain is built from TRBV20-1 and TRBJ1-2, with D possibly being TRBD1 (5 bases). CDR3 length equals 13 residues. Trimming took off 5 bases at V and 8 bases at J, with 18 bases between the two ends. In germline, CDR1 is DFQATT, CDR2 SNEGSKA (reference sequence). CDR3 sequence reads: CSAGDMGRGGYTF. CDR3 nucleotides: TGCAGTGCTGGTGACATGGGTCGGGGGGGCTACACCTTC.

This clone was seen once. This CDR3 is CASSRTGRGGYEQYF. CDR3 DNA sequence: TGTGCCAGCAGCCGGACAGGGAGAGGGGGCTACGAGCAGTACTTC. The rearrangement uses TRBV3-1 (or the pseudogene TRBV3-2) and TRBJ2-7, with 8 bases lining up with TRBD1. The V gene's germline CDR1 is LGHDT and CDR2 YNNKEL (reference sequence). The CDR3 is 15 amino acids. Trimming removed 4 bases from V and 3 bases from J; junction bases left unmatched: 8.

J is TRBJ1-2 and V is TRBV12-3 or TRBV12-4; 9 nucleotides agree with TRBD1. After removal of 9 bases from V and 4 bases from J, the junction contained 6 bases not matched to a gene. The length of the CDR3 is 13 residues. The CDR3 loop reads CASGDRVGYGYTF. CDR3 DNA: TGTGCCAGTGGGGACAGGGTCGGCTATGGCTACACCTTC.

This chain uses TRBV3-1 (or the pseudogene TRBV3-2) with TRBJ1-4; D is perhaps TRBD1 (5 bases). CDR3 size: 15 residues. V was pared by 5 bases and J by 7 bases, with 17 bases between. In germline, CDR1 is LGHDT, CDR2 YNNKEL (reference sequence). The CDR3 loop reads CASSDDQGYGEKLFF. The CDR3, as DNA: TGTGCCAGCAGCGACGACCAGGGATATGGTGAAAAACTGTTTTTT.

V and J are TRBV5-1 and TRBJ1-4; the D gene is possibly TRBD1 (5 bases). This CDR3 region has 16 residues. Trimming cost V 3 bases and J 0 bases, with 12 bases left between them. Germline V gives CDR1 SGHRS, CDR2 YFSETQ. CDR3 sequence reads: CASSSGGVTTNEKLFF. The CDR3 DNA sequence: TGCGCCAGCAGCTCCGGGGGGGTTACAACTAATGAAAAACTGTTTTTT.

The chain is built from TRBV6-6 and TRBJ1-5; D perhaps matches TRBD1 (5 bases). Per the germline V gene, CDR1 is MNHNY and CDR2 is SVGAGI (reference sequence). With 5 bases removed from V and 1 base from J, the gap between germline ends came to 18 bases. This CDR3 spans 17 amino acids. CDR3 sequence reads: CASSPYSSRVSNQPQHF. CDR3 nucleotides: TGTGCCAGCAGTCCGTACTCCTCCAGGGTGAGCAATCAGCCCCAGCATTTT.

This chain connects TRBV27 to TRBJ2-7; TRBD1 might be the D (6 bases). Germline CDR1 is MNHEY and CDR2 is SMNVEV (reference sequence). With 7 bases removed from V and 0 bases from J, the gap between germline ends came to 13 bases. The CDR3 contains 14 residues. In DNA form, the CDR3 reads TGTGCCAGCAACGAACTGGGACACTCCTACGAGCAGTACTTC. The encoded protein is CASNELGHSYEQYF.

This sequence joins TRBV3-1 (or the pseudogene TRBV3-2) and TRBJ1-2, with D maybe TRBD1 (6 bases). V was shortened by 4 bases and J by 4 bases, with 13 bases between the two germline ends. Germline V CDR1 and CDR2: LGHDT, YNNKEL (reference sequence). CDR3 length: 14 amino acids. CDR3: CASSPQTGSYGYTF. Written as DNA, the CDR3 is TGTGCCAGCAGCCCTCAGACAGGTTCCTATGGCTACACCTTC.

The DNA for the CDR3 is TGTGCCAGCAGTTTTGGCCCGGGATTCGAGCAGTACTTC. Protein product: CASSFGPGFEQYF. The J gene is TRBJ2-7, the V gene TRBV12-3 or TRBV12-4, with a weak D call TRBD2 (5 bases). V lost 3 bases and J lost 6, with 12 bases in between. The CDR3 is 13 amino acids.

The rearrangement links TRBV5-1 to TRBJ1-4; D uncertain. The germline gives CDR1 SGHRS, CDR2 YFSETQ. This CDR3 comprises 12 residues. V dropped 4 bases and J dropped 8 bases, with 9 bases sitting between them. CDR3 loop: CASSLPGEKLFF. Written as DNA, the CDR3 is TGCGCCAGCAGCCTACCCGGGGAAAAACTGTTTTTT. The full variable domain, its missing parts supplied by reference TRBV5-1 and TRBJ1-4, is KAGVTQTPRYLIKTRGQQVTLSCSPISGHRSVSWYQQTPGQGLQFLFEYFSETQRNKGNFPGRFSGRQFSNSRSEMNVSTLELGDSALYLCASSLPGEKLFFGSGTQLSVL.